Given below is one T cell receptor beta chain in context. Its antigen is undetermined. This CDR3 comprises 19 residues. Unmatched junction bases numbered 13, after V lost 5 bases and J lost 0 bases. In germline, CDR1 is SEHNR, CDR2 FQNEAQ (reference sequence). These data belong to a study of T cell responses to AZD1222 COVID-19 vaccine. The study's findings and limits: Clonal diversity may have been underestimated in mostly white British donors. Close to half of all spike-specific TCRs reportedly target regions of the variants that are unmutated. Every sample of the repertoires postdated the peak T cell response. Across spike, vaccine-associated CD4 TCRs were found, dominant at 160-218 and 743-854.

TCRdb's copy holds only in-frame clones and misses some; the assay was immunoSEQ multiplex PCR. The sample yields roughly 140,000 clones, about nine tenths seen once. The sample in question was peripheral blood, obtained on day 0 of AZD1222 vaccination. This receptor was identified in an adult in good health. This chain links TRBV7-9 with TRBJ2-1; 10 positions agree with TRBD2. The CDR3, as DNA: TGTGCCAGCAGCCGGGTGGCTAGCGGGAGTCAGAACTCCTACAATGAGCAGTTCTTC. Translating gives CASSRVASGSQNSYNEQFF.